A selection of T cell receptor beta chains follows, all from one sample in a study of blood T cell repertoires in COVID-19. Profiled with immunoSEQ multiplex PCR; TCRdb holds only in-frame clones, not every one. The profile shows around 500,000 clones, around 85% of them singletons. The sequenced sample consisted of PBMCs or T cells enriched from blood (not recorded which). The receptors derive from a woman in her fifties or sixties who had recovered from COVID-19. The CDR3 runs from the conserved cysteine through the conserved F or W. D genes are given only for firm matches. A clone size is listed for some rows: how often the clone was seen (once, few, many), or a class if it is expanded.

V gene	J gene	clone size	D gene	CDR3 protein	CDR3 DNA
TRBV5-1	TRBJ2-1	-	TRBD1	CASSLVGTDYNEQFF	TGCGCCAGCAGCTTGGTAGGGACAGACTACAATGAGCAGTTCTTC
TRBV19	TRBJ1-3	-	-	CASTEDWGTRGNTIYF	TGTGCCAGTACCGAGGACTGGGGGACACGTGGAAACACCATATATTTT
TRBV9	TRBJ1-5	-	TRBD1	CASSVGAGGQPQHF	TGTGCCAGCAGCGTAGGCGCAGGGGGTCAGCCCCAGCATTTT
TRBV3-1/TRBV3-2	TRBJ2-1	-	TRBD2	CASSQERARGGYNEQFF	TGTGCCAGCAGCCAAGAAAGAGCGCGGGGGGGATACAATGAGCAGTTCTTC
TRBV6-5	TRBJ2-7	-	TRBD1	CASSRDRESSYEQYF	TGTGCCAGCAGTCGGGACAGGGAGAGCTCCTACGAGCAGTACTTC
TRBV7-2	TRBJ2-3	-	TRBD2	CASSFASGGGTQYF	TGTGCCAGCAGCTTCGCTAGCGGGGGGGGTACGCAGTATTTT
TRBV2	TRBJ1-1	-	-	CASSTANTEAFF	TGTGCCAGCAGTACAGCGAACACTGAAGCTTTCTTT
TRBV30	TRBJ2-7	-	TRBD2	CASGNQGLHNRGEQYF	TGTGCTTCGGGGAACCAGGGACTACACAACCGGGGTGAGCAGTACTTC
TRBV11-3	TRBJ1-6	few	-	CASSLYTQDNSPLHF	TGTGCCAGCAGCTTATATACACAGGATAATTCACCCCTCCACTTT
TRBV18	TRBJ1-4	-	-	CASSLQEVGEKLFF	TGTGCCAGCTCACTTCAGGAGGTTGGTGAAAAACTGTTTTTT
TRBV27	TRBJ2-1	-	TRBD2	CASSFRPSGPLNEQFF	TGTGCCAGCAGTTTTCGGCCTAGCGGCCCTCTCAATGAGCAGTTCTTC
TRBV4-1	TRBJ1-5	-	TRBD1	CASSQEGQGANQPQHF	TGCGCCAGCAGCCAGGAAGGACAGGGGGCGAATCAGCCCCAGCATTTT
TRBV9	TRBJ2-5	-	TRBD2	CASSTRTSGGARETQYF	TGTGCCAGCAGCACCCGGACTAGCGGGGGGGCCCGGGAGACCCAGTACTTC
TRBV19	TRBJ1-5	-	-	CASSPLNRERQPQHF	TGTGCCAGTAGTCCCCTCAACAGGGAGAGGCAGCCCCAGCATTTT
TRBV30	TRBJ1-6	-	-	CAWSVFRAPGNSPLHF	TGTGCCTGGAGTGTATTCCGGGCCCCGGGGAATTCACCCCTCCACTTT
TRBV7-8	TRBJ2-5	-	-	CASSLGIPPGQETQYF	TGTGCCAGCAGCTTAGGTATACCCCCGGGCCAAGAGACCCAGTACTTC